Given below is one T cell receptor beta chain in context. In the original analysis: Estimation of nucleated cell counts was performed using reference gene primer amplification. Profiling relied on immunoSEQ multiplex PCR, and the TCRdb table lists in-frame clones only, not all of them. That table furnishes V, J and clone size, whereas the DNA furnished D and trimming. Counted here are roughly 130,000 clones, 65% to 85% occurring once; the ten biggest clones make up 1.5% to 2%. This CDR3 is built from 15 residues. With 4 bases clipped from V and 6 bases from J, the junction kept 6 bases outside the gene matches. The V gene's germline CDR1 is SGHRS and CDR2 YFSETQ. This specimen comes from a study of blood T cell repertoires in COVID-19. At the level of the study: Sample material is recorded as cDNA or gDNA derived from T cells, B-cell-depleted T cells, or PBMCs.

The sequenced sample was peripheral blood. The chain links TRBV5-1 to TRBJ2-2, with 10 bases lining up with TRBD2. The receptor comes from a man aged 70-80 years with acute or convalescent COVID-19. The CDR3 DNA sequence: TGCGCCAGCAGCAGGCAGCGGGGGGGCTCCGGGGAGCTGTTTTTT. Amino acid sequence: CASSRQRGGSGELFF.